The rows below give T cell receptor beta chains drawn from one sample of a study of beta chain features in type 1 diabetes. Repertoires were generated with immunoSEQ multiplex PCR, while TCRdb's copy carries only in-frame clones and drops some. The sample lists some 150,000 clones; about 7% were seen once. Sample: central memory CD4+ T cells from blood. Receptors originate from a woman aged 25 to 45 in good health. The CDR3 runs from the conserved cysteine through the conserved F or W. A D gene is named only where the DNA matches it firmly. Clone size is stated in some rows and not others, as once, few, many or a class when expanded.

. TRBJ2-6 TRBV9 many CASSGEMGAGANVLTF TGTGCCAGCAGCGGAGAAATGGGGGCCGGGGCCAACGTCCTGACTTTC
. TRBJ1-1 TRBV6-1 few CASRKLREVNTEAFF TGTGCCAGCAGGAAGCTCAGGGAAGTAAACACTGAAGCTTTCTTT
. TRBJ1-1 TRBV19 few CASSIETTTEAFF TGTGCCAGTAGTATAGAAACGACAACCGAAGCTTTCTTT
TRBD1 TRBJ2-7 TRBV7-2 few CASRAGGHTYEQYF TGTGCCAGCAGGGCAGGGGGCCACACCTACGAGCAGTACTTC
. TRBJ1-1 TRBV19 . CASRLQGEPEAFF TGTGCCAGTAGGTTACAGGGCGAGCCTGAAGCTTTCTTT
. TRBJ2-1 TRBV29-1 few CSVGGKSSYNEQFF TGCAGCGTTGGAGGCAAAAGCTCCTACAATGAGCAGTTCTTC
. TRBJ2-5 TRBV11-3 few CASSSQGPVTKETQYF TGTGCCAGCAGCTCCCAGGGTCCAGTAACTAAAGAGACCCAGTACTTC
TRBD2 TRBJ2-7 TRBV7-3 many CASSTVAGASYEQYF TGTGCCAGCAGCACCGTAGCGGGAGCCTCCTACGAGCAGTACTTC
. TRBJ2-7 TRBV27 few CASSFQGSYEQYF TGTGCCAGCAGTTTTCAGGGGAGCTACGAGCAGTACTTC
TRBD1 TRBJ1-5 TRBV18 . CASSRTGGQPQHF TGTGCCAGCTCCCGGACAGGGGGACAGCCCCAGCATTTT
. TRBJ2-1 TRBV19 . CASGLGGGYNEQFF TGTGCCAGTGGATTAGGGGGGGGCTACAATGAGCAGTTCTTC
TRBD2 TRBJ2-3 TRBV7-9 few CASSLGGLASTDTQYF TGTGCCAGCAGCTTAGGGGGACTAGCCAGCACAGATACGCAGTATTTT
TRBD2 TRBJ2-1 TRBV7-2 . CASSLARLAVNEQFF TGTGCCAGCAGCTTAGCCAGACTAGCGGTAAATGAGCAGTTCTTC
TRBD2 TRBJ2-2 TRBV5-5 . CASSFRRERVGELFF TGTGCCAGCAGCTTCAGGCGGGAGCGGGTCGGGGAGCTGTTTTTT
TRBD2 TRBJ2-7 TRBV11-2 . CASSPGLAGVYEQYF TGTGCCAGCAGCCCCGGACTAGCGGGAGTCTACGAGCAGTACTTC
. TRBJ2-3 TRBV7-3 . CASSLQYTDTQYF TGTGCCAGCAGCTTACAGTACACAGATACGCAGTATTTT
. TRBJ2-7 TRBV18 . CASSPTSGAYEQYF TGTGCCAGCTCACCAACCTCAGGGGCCTACGAGCAGTACTTC
TRBD1 TRBJ1-1 TRBV2 . CASRPGQLNTEAFF TGTGCCAGCAGGCCGGGACAGCTGAACACTGAAGCTTTCTTT
TRBD1 TRBJ2-2 TRBV27 . CASSSSGQGSGELFF TGTGCCAGCAGTTCGTCGGGACAGGGTTCCGGGGAGCTGTTTTTT
. TRBJ2-7 TRBV4-2 many CASSLQAQGQGYEQYF TGTGCCAGCAGCCTGCAAGCGCAGGGTCAAGGGTACGAGCAGTACTTC
TRBD1 TRBJ1-5 TRBV2 many CASSATRQGPQHF TGTGCCAGCAGTGCGACTAGACAGGGTCCCCAGCATTTT
. TRBJ2-6 TRBV19 . CASSMRSSGANVLTF TGTGCCAGTAGTATGAGAAGCTCTGGGGCCAACGTCCTGACTTTC
. TRBJ2-2 TRBV7-9 few CASSFSGLDTGELFF TGTGCCAGCAGCTTCTCAGGGCTGGACACCGGGGAGCTGTTTTTT
. TRBJ2-7 TRBV21-1 few CASTKWGRSYEQYF TGTGCCAGCACCAAATGGGGGAGGTCCTACGAGCAGTACTTC
. TRBJ2-6 TRBV11-2 few CASSWGDSSGANVLTF TGTGCCAGCAGCTGGGGAGACTCATCTGGGGCCAACGTCCTGACTTTC
. TRBJ2-7 TRBV7-9 many CASSLASTPSYEQYF TGTGCCAGCAGCTTAGCCTCGACACCATCCTACGAGCAGTACTTC
. TRBJ2-3 TRBV7-9 few CASRYGQTDTQYF TGTGCCAGCAGGTACGGACAAACAGATACGCAGTATTTT
TRBD2 TRBJ2-1 TRBV7-3 . CASSAGLADSYNEQFF TGTGCCAGCAGCGCAGGACTAGCGGACTCCTACAATGAGCAGTTCTTC
TRBD1 TRBJ1-5 TRBV7-2 . CASSATTGGNQPQHF TGTGCCAGCAGCGCCACGACAGGGGGCAATCAGCCCCAGCATTTT
. TRBJ1-4 TRBV6-1 . CASRNMGLSNEKLFF TGTGCCAGCAGAAACATGGGACTGAGTAATGAAAAACTGTTTTTT
. TRBJ1-5 TRBV21-1 . CASSNRQGLNQPQHF TGTGCCAGCAGCAATCGACAGGGGCTGAATCAGCCCCAGCATTTT
TRBD2 TRBJ2-3 TRBV6-6 few CASSYLAGVTDTQYF TGTGCCAGCAGTTACTTAGCGGGAGTAACAGATACGCAGTATTTT
TRBD2 TRBJ2-3 TRBV6-5 once CASSYGGGNTDTQYF TGTGCCAGCAGTTACGGCGGGGGAAACACAGATACGCAGTATTTT
. TRBJ1-1 TRBV7-2 few CASSLVARLLNTEAFF TGTGCCAGCAGCTTAGTGGCCCGACTGCTGAACACTGAAGCTTTCTTT
. TRBJ2-7 TRBV15 many CATQEGRDEQYF TGTGCCACGCAAGAAGGGCGGGACGAGCAGTACTTC
. TRBJ2-2 TRBV11-1 few CASSSGEYTGELFF TGTGCCAGCAGCTCAGGGGAGTACACCGGGGAGCTGTTTTTT
TRBD2 TRBJ2-4 TRBV7-3 few CASSLYPSGRATDIQYF TGTGCCAGCAGCTTATATCCTAGCGGGAGGGCCACGGACATTCAGTACTTC
. TRBJ2-5 TRBV5-5 few CASSSRSKQETQYF TGTGCCAGCAGCTCCCGAAGCAAACAAGAGACCCAGTACTTC
. TRBJ1-4 TRBV7-9 few CASSTTGELREKLFF TGTGCCAGCAGCACCACAGGAGAGCTTCGAGAAAAACTGTTTTTT
TRBD1 TRBJ2-6 TRBV28 many CASTGQGAGANVLTF TGTGCCAGCACCGGACAGGGGGCTGGGGCCAACGTCCTGACTTTC
TRBD1 TRBJ2-5 TRBV18 . CASSPSFRTGEGQETQYF TGTGCCAGCTCACCTTCCTTTCGGACAGGGGAGGGTCAAGAGACCCAGTACTTC
TRBD2 TRBJ2-7 TRBV28 . CAIQTSGSREQYF TGTGCCATACAGACTAGCGGGAGTCGCGAGCAGTACTTC
TRBD1 TRBJ2-5 TRBV28 few CASSKQGALQETQYF TGTGCCAGCAGCAAACAGGGGGCCCTTCAAGAGACCCAGTACTTC
TRBD2 TRBJ2-3 TRBV5-1 . CASRLAGDTQYF TGCGCCAGCAGACTAGCGGGAGATACGCAGTATTTT
. TRBJ1-1 TRBV5-1 . CASSLASGANTEAFF TGCGCCAGCAGCTTGGCAAGCGGGGCGAACACTGAAGCTTTCTTT
TRBD1 TRBJ1-2 TRBV30 many CAWAGGIYGYTF TGTGCCTGGGCAGGGGGCATCTATGGCTACACCTTC
. TRBJ2-7 TRBV2 few CASSAQISYEQYF TGTGCCAGCAGTGCCCAGATCAGCTACGAGCAGTACTTC
TRBD2 TRBJ2-5 TRBV18 . CASSLTLILAGAQETQYF TGTGCCAGCTCCCTAACCTTAATACTAGCGGGAGCCCAAGAGACCCAGTACTTC
TRBD1 TRBJ2-1 TRBV18 few CASSPIPTSDRTYNEQFF TGTGCCAGCTCACCTATACCGACGTCGGACAGGACCTACAATGAGCAGTTCTTC